These 13 T cell receptor beta chains were all obtained from the same sample, sequenced in a study of T cell changes during pregnancy in multiple sclerosis. TCRdb's copy holds only in-frame clones and misses some; the assay was immunoSEQ multiplex PCR. Of around 60,000 clones in the sample, 93% were seen once. This specimen consisted of CD4+ T cells from peripheral blood mononuclear cells, obtained before pregnancy. The receptors stem from a female donor with multiple sclerosis, enrolled in a pregnancy study.

The CDR3 reads CASSPSGAHQPQHF. In DNA form, the CDR3 reads TGTGCCAGCAGCCCCTCAGGGGCCCATCAGCCCCAGCATTTT. The chain links TRBV28 to TRBJ1-5, with a weak D call TRBD1 (6 bases). Germline V gene lookup returns CDR1 MDHEN and CDR2 SYDVKM. V dropped 6 bases and J dropped 5 bases, with 14 bases sitting between them. The CDR3 length is 14 residues.

This chain connects TRBV7-3 to TRBJ2-3; no definite D call. CDR1 is SGHTA, CDR2 FQGTGA, per germline. The CDR3 loop spans 17 amino acids. Trimming took 3 bases from V and 1 from J, leaving 17 bases between them. CDR3 protein: CASSLKLRNRGTDTQYF. CDR3 DNA: TGTGCCAGCAGCTTGAAGTTGCGGAATAGAGGCACAGATACGCAGTATTTT.

The J gene is TRBJ1-1, the V gene TRBV9, with D possibly matching TRBD1 (6 bases). With 2 bases removed from V and 6 bases from J, the gap between germline ends came to 14 bases. This CDR3 comprises 14 residues. Germline loops: CDR1 SGDLS, CDR2 YYNGEE. CDR3 in DNA: TGTGCCAGCAGCGTGTCAGGGGTAGGGGCTGAAGCTTTCTTT. Protein product: CASSVSGVGAEAFF.

The chain couples TRBV28 to TRBJ2-7, with D unresolved. The ends were cut back, 0 bases at V and 3 bases at J, with 12 bases in the middle. The CDR3 has 15 amino acids. The germline V gene has CDR1 MDHEN and CDR2 SYDVKM. The CDR3 here is CASSLWRSGDYEQYF. The CDR3 DNA sequence: TGTGCCAGCAGTTTATGGAGGAGTGGAGACTACGAGCAGTACTTC.

V gene TRBV7-2 combines with J gene TRBJ2-7; TRBD2 aligns across 8 bases. The V and J ends lost 11 bases and 3 bases, in that order; junction bases with no gene match: 9. CDR1 is SGHTA, CDR2 FQGNSA, per germline. This CDR3 contains 13 residues. The CDR3 bases are TGTGCCCCAAACGGGGGGGGAGACTACGAGCAGTACTTC. This translates into CAPNGGGDYEQYF.

The CDR3 nucleotides read TGTGCCAGCAGTTCTCTAGCCGGGACTATTCGCAATGAGCAGTTCTTC. As protein: CASSSLAGTIRNEQFF. The chain carries TRBV27 and TRBJ2-1, with 7 nucleotides matching TRBD2. The CDR3 contains 16 residues. Trimming cost V 4 bases and J 6 bases; bases outside gene matches: 12. Looked up from germline, CDR1 is MNHEY and CDR2 is SMNVEV (reference sequence).

This chain links TRBV11-1 with TRBJ2-6; D possibly corresponds to TRBD2 (6 bases). Germline CDR1 reads SGHAT; CDR2 reads FQDESV (reference sequence). With 1 base removed from V and 13 bases from J, the gap between germline ends came to 8 bases. The CDR3 consists of 12 residues. The CDR3 region has the DNA TGTGCCAGCAGCTTAGGCGGGAAAGTCCTGACTTTC. This encodes CASSLGGKVLTF.

V is TRBV30 and J is TRBJ1-2, with D tentatively TRBD1 (6 bases). Germline CDR1 and CDR2: GTSNPN and SVGIG (reference sequence). V shed 3 bases and J shed 5 bases, with 10 bases lying between them. CDR3 length: 12 amino acids. CDR3: CAWSGQRYGYTF. In nucleotides, the CDR3 is TGTGCCTGGAGCGGACAGAGGTATGGCTACACCTTC. The full variable domain, its missing parts supplied by reference TRBV30 and TRBJ1-2, is SQTIHQWPATLVQPVGSPLSLECTVEGTSNPNLYWYRQAAGRGLQLLFYSVGIGQISSEVPQNLSASRPQDRQFILSSKKLLLSDSGFYLCAWSGQRYGYTFGSGTRLTVV.

The chain carries TRBV4-1 and TRBJ2-7; tentatively, D is TRBD2 (6 bases). The CDR3 length is 17 residues. The V gene's germline CDR1 is MGHRA and CDR2 YSYEKL. V gave up 4 bases and J gave up 1 base, with 20 bases separating them. Here the CDR3 reads CASSPGGKPTPSYEQYF. The CDR3 region has the DNA TGCGCCAGCAGCCCGGGCGGGAAGCCTACCCCATCCTACGAGCAGTACTTC.

This chain uses TRBV10-3 with TRBJ2-7, with D possibly being TRBD1 (6 bases). The CDR3 is 13 amino acids. The ends were cut back, 8 bases at V and 9 bases at J, with 20 bases in the middle. Germline V gene data show CDR1 as ENHRY and CDR2 as SYGVKD. CDR3 region: CAIGGGTRSAQYF. As DNA, the CDR3 is TGTGCCATCGGGGGTGGGACACGCTCCGCGCAGTACTTC.

V usage is TRBV19 and J usage is TRBJ2-5, with TRBD1 as a possible D gene (5 bases). The length of the CDR3 is 14 residues. V lost 4 bases and J lost 4, with 13 bases in between. Germline loops: CDR1 LNHDA, CDR2 SQIVND (reference sequence). CDR3 loop: CASSNRLIGETQYF. The DNA of the CDR3 is TGTGCCAGTAGTAACAGGTTGATAGGAGAGACCCAGTACTTC.

This chain connects TRBV18 to TRBJ2-7; TRBD1 is a possible D gene (5 bases). This CDR3 comprises 12 residues. Germline values: CDR1 KGHSH, CDR2 LQKENI. Deletions cut 8 bases from V and 5 bases from J, with 13 bases between. The CDR3 DNA follows: TGTGCCAGCGGAAGGGGTTCGGACGAGCAGTACTTC. This gives the protein CASGRGSDEQYF.

The V gene is TRBV19, the J gene TRBJ1-4; the D is unclear. V lost 5 bases to trimming and J lost 5 bases, with 9 bases between them. Germline CDR1 is LNHDA and CDR2 is SQIVND (reference sequence). The CDR3 has 13 residues. CDR3 in amino acids: CASSPRLNEKLFF. For the CDR3, the DNA is TGTGCCAGTAGTCCACGGTTAAATGAAAAACTGTTTTTT.